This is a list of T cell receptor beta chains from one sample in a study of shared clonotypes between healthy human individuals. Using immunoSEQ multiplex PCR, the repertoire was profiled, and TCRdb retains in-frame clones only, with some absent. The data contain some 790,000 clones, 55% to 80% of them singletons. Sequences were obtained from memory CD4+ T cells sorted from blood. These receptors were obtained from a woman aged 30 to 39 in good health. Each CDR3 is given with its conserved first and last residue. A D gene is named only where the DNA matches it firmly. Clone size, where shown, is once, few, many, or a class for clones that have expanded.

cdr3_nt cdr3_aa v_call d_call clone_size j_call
TGTGCCAGCAGCTTTAGGACGATCTCTGGAAACACCATATATTTT CASSFRTISGNTIYF TRBV11-3 . . TRBJ1-3
TGTGCCAGCAGTCCGCGACAGCGCCTAAACACTGAAGCTTTCTTT CASSPRQRLNTEAFF TRBV27 . . TRBJ1-1
TGTGCCAGTAGTATCGTCGGGAGCGGCAATGAGCAGTTCTTC CASSIVGSGNEQFF TRBV19 . few TRBJ2-1
TGTGCCAGCAGTGTGCCGGGGCACTACGAGCAGTACTTC CASSVPGHYEQYF TRBV6-1 . . TRBJ2-7
TGCAGCGTTGTAAGGGATTCAGAGACCCAGTACTTC CSVVRDSETQYF TRBV29-1 . . TRBJ2-5
TGTGCCAGCAGTTCGGGACAGGGAAACGAGCAGTACTTC CASSSGQGNEQYF TRBV28 TRBD1 . TRBJ2-7
TGTGCCGCCGGGGCGAAGCCCCTTAACACCGGGGAGCTGTTTTTT CAAGAKPLNTGELFF TRBV27 . . TRBJ2-2
TGTGCCAGCAGCGCGGGAGGTTCGACTAATGAAAAACTGTTTTTT CASSAGGSTNEKLFF TRBV9 . . TRBJ1-4
TGTGCCAGCAGTTGGGGCGGGACCGGGGAGCTGTTTTTT CASSWGGTGELFF TRBV28 . . TRBJ2-2
TGTGCCAGCAGTTTTTCACAGGGGCCCTACGAGCAGTACTTC CASSFSQGPYEQYF TRBV27 TRBD1 . TRBJ2-7
TGCGCCAGCAGCTTGGTACCGGGATCATCCTACAATGAGCAGTTCTTC CASSLVPGSSYNEQFF TRBV5-1 . . TRBJ2-1
TGTGCCAGCAGTTCAACCGGGACAGGGATGGGCACTGAAGCTTTCTTT CASSSTGTGMGTEAFF TRBV28 TRBD1 . TRBJ1-1
TGTGCCTGGAGTGTGGGAGGCGGGAGAGGCGAGCAGTACTTC CAWSVGGGRGEQYF TRBV30 TRBD2 . TRBJ2-7
TGTGCCAGCAGTGAGGAGGCGGACAATCAGCCCCAGCATTTT CASSEEADNQPQHF TRBV2 . . TRBJ1-5
TGTGCCAGCAGGCTTAGCGGGAGGGCCAAGGACGAGCAGTACTTC CASRLSGRAKDEQYF TRBV27 TRBD2 . TRBJ2-7
TGTGCCAGCACCCCGCAGGGCGTCATCATGAACACTGAAGCTTTCTTT CASTPQGVIMNTEAFF TRBV28 . once TRBJ1-1
TGCGCCAGCAGCCAAGATCCAGGGACAGGGGTTCGAGATGAAAAACTGTTTTTT CASSQDPGTGVRDEKLFF TRBV4-1 TRBD1 few TRBJ1-4
TGTGCCAGCAGCACAACCGACAGGATCGCTTTCTTT CASSTTDRIAFF TRBV13 . . TRBJ1-1
TGTGCCAGCGGACCGGGACAGGGAAGCGACGAGCAGTACTTC CASGPGQGSDEQYF TRBV28 TRBD1 . TRBJ2-7
TGCGCCAGCAGCTTAGGACAGGGTAATGAAAAACTGTTTTTT CASSLGQGNEKLFF TRBV5-1 TRBD1 . TRBJ1-4
TGTGCCAGCAGCTTACAGGGACAGGTTAACTCCTACGAGCAGTACTTC CASSLQGQVNSYEQYF TRBV7-2 TRBD1 . TRBJ2-7
TGTGCCAGCAGCCCACGGGACATAGGAAACACCATATATTTT CASSPRDIGNTIYF TRBV9 . few TRBJ1-3
TGCAGCGTCGACAGGGCTGGAAGCACTGAAGCTTTCTTT CSVDRAGSTEAFF TRBV29-1 TRBD1 few TRBJ1-1
TGTGCCAGCAGACAGGGGCCCTCGGCAGGAAACACCATATATTTT CASRQGPSAGNTIYF TRBV19 TRBD1 . TRBJ1-3
TGTGCCATCAGTGGACAATCCATAGGAGGGAGGATTCCATCCTACGAGCAGTACTTC CAISGQSIGGRIPSYEQYF TRBV10-3 . . TRBJ2-7
TGCGCCAGCCTCAGGACGGGGCGCACAGATACGCAGTATTTT CASLRTGRTDTQYF TRBV5-1 . few TRBJ2-3
TGCGCCAGCATCCAAGACGGAAGCGGGCTAGGCGAGCAGTACTTC CASIQDGSGLGEQYF TRBV5-1 . few TRBJ2-7
TGCGCCAGCAGCCAGCAGCTGCCGGACAGGGGCAATTCACCCCTCCACTTT CASSQQLPDRGNSPLHF TRBV4-1 TRBD1 . TRBJ1-6
TGTGCCAGCAGTCGAAGGGACGGCCAATGGCAGCCCCAGCATTTT CASSRRDGQWQPQHF TRBV28 . . TRBJ1-5
TGTGCCAGCCACACTGGACTAGCGGGTCTCGGGGGCGGGGAGCTGTTTTTT CASHTGLAGLGGGELFF TRBV19 TRBD2 . TRBJ2-2
TGTGCCAGCAGCTTAGATGGCGCGGGGTTTAGGAATGAGCAGTTCTTC CASSLDGAGFRNEQFF TRBV7-2 . . TRBJ2-1
TGTGCCAGCAGTTTATCGGTAGGGAAACGGTACAATGAGCAGTTCTTC CASSLSVGKRYNEQFF TRBV27 . . TRBJ2-1
TGTGCCACCAGCAGAGAGACTTTTCCGGGACCAAACAATGAGCAGTTCTTC CATSRETFPGPNNEQFF TRBV15 . . TRBJ2-1
TGTGCCAGCAGTTCTCAGGGGAACACTGAAGCTTTCTTT CASSSQGNTEAFF TRBV6-5 . . TRBJ1-1
TGTGCCAGCAGCCAAGGTGCTGTGAACACTGAAGCTTTCTTT CASSQGAVNTEAFF TRBV14 . . TRBJ1-1
TGTGCCAGCTCCCGCGACGGGGGCGAAAAACTGTTTTTT CASSRDGGEKLFF TRBV18 . . TRBJ1-4
TGTGCCAGCAGCAAAATCGAATGCCGGCCGAGGGAAAAACTGTTTTTT CASSKIECRPREKLFF TRBV21-1 . . TRBJ1-4
TGTGCCAGCAGTGAGGCGGCAGGGAGGGGGCAAGAGACCCAGTACTTC CASSEAAGRGQETQYF TRBV6-1 . . TRBJ2-5
TGTGCCACCAGCAACCATGCCGAGGGGGCAGCCAATCAGCCCCAGCATTTT CATSNHAEGAANQPQHF TRBV15 TRBD1 . TRBJ1-5
TGTGCCAGCAGCTTATCTGAGACCCAGTACTTC CASSLSETQYF TRBV11-1 . . TRBJ2-5
TGTGCCAGCACCTCGAGGATATACAATGAGCAGTTCTTC CASTSRIYNEQFF TRBV6-1 . . TRBJ2-1
TGCGCCAGCAGCTTGTTTCGGGCGCAAACTGAAGCTTTCTTT CASSLFRAQTEAFF TRBV5-1 . few TRBJ1-1
TGTGCCAGTAGGTCCGTCGAGACTGGGGCCAACGTCCTGACTTTC CASRSVETGANVLTF TRBV19 . . TRBJ2-6
TGTGCCAGCAGTGACCCCGCCACGGGGGGCTATAGCTACACCTTC CASSDPATGGYSYTF TRBV6-1 . . TRBJ1-2
TGCGCCAGCAGCTTGGAGGGACAGGGGGCCGGTGGCTACACCTTC CASSLEGQGAGGYTF TRBV5-1 TRBD1 . TRBJ1-2
TGTGCCAGCAGCTTAGATGGGGGCGGCTACGAGCAGTACTTC CASSLDGGGYEQYF TRBV7-2 . . TRBJ2-7
TGTGCCAGCAGTTTGGGCGGGGCCAACGTCCTGACTTTC CASSLGGANVLTF TRBV27 . once TRBJ2-6
TGTGCCAGTAGCCGACAGGGCCACTCTGGGGCCAACGTCCTGACTTTC CASSRQGHSGANVLTF TRBV19 TRBD1 many TRBJ2-6